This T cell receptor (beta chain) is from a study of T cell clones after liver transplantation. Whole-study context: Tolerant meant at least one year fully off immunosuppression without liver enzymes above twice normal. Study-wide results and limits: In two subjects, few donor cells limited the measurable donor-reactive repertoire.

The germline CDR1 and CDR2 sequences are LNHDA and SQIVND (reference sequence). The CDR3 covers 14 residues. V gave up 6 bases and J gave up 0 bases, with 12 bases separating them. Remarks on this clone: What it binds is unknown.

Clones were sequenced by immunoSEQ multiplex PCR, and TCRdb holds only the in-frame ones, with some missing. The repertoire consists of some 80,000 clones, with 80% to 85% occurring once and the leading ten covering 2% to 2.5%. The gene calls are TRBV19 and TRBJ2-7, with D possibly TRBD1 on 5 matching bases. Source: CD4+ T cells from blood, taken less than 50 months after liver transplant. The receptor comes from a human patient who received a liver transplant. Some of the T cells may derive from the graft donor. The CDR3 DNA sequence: TGTGCCAGTAGCGCTCAGGGAAGCTCCTACGAGCAGTACTTC. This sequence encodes CASSAQGSSYEQYF.